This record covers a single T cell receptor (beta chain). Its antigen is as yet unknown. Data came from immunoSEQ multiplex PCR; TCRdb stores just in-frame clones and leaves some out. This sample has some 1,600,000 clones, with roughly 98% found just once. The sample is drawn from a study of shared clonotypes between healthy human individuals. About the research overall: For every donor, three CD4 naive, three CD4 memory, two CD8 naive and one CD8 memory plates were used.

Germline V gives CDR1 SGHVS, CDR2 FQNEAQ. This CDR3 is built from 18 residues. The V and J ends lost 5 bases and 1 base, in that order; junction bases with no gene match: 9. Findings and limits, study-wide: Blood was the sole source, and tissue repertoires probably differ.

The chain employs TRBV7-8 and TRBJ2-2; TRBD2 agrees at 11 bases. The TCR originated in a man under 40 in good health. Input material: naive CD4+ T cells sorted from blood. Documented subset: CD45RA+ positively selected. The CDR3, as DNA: TGTGCCAGCAGCGAGAGACTAGCGGGGATTCTGAACACCGGGGAGCTGTTTTTT. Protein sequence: CASSERLAGILNTGELFF.